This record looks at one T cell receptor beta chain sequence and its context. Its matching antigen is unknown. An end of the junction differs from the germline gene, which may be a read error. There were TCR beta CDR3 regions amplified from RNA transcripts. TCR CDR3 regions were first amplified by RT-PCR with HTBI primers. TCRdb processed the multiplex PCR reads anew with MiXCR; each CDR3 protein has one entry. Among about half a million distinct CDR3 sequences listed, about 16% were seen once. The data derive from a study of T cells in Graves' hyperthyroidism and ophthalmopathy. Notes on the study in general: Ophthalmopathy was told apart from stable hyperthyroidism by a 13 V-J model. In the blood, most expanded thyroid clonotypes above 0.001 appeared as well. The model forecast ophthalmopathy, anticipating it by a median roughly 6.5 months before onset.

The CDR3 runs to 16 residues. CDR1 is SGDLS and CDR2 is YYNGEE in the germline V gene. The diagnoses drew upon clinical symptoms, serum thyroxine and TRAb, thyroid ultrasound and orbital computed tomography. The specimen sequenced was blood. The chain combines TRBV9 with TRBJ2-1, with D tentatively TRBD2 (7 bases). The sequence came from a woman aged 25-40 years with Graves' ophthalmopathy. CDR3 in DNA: TGTGCCAGCAACGTAAAAGCGGGACACTCCTACAATGAGCAGTTCTTC. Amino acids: CASNVKAGHSYNEQFF.